This T cell receptor beta chain stems from a study of cytomegalovirus exposure and HLA in healthy donors. General observations from the study: In most subjects, TCR beta sequences reportedly gave accurate predictions of HLA-A and HLA-B alleles.

For this clone: What it binds is unknown.

PCR primers comprised 60 Vbeta and 13 Jbeta primers. Repertoires were generated with immunoSEQ multiplex PCR, while TCRdb's copy carries only in-frame clones and drops some. Of approximately 110,000 clones listed, roughly 80% are singletons. Losses at the gene ends were 8 bases for V and 5 bases for J; bases not matched to a gene: 7. Germline V gene sequence: CDR1 SEHNR, CDR2 FQNEAQ (reference sequence). This CDR3 is built from 14 residues. What was sequenced was PBMCs. This TCR was recovered from a man aged 25-45 years in good health and CMV-seropositive. The gene calls are TRBV7-9 and TRBJ2-5; 11 bases fit TRBD2. CDR3 DNA: TGTGCCAGCGTCACTAGCGGGGGTGGGGAGACCCAGTACTTC. Encoded protein: CASVTSGGGETQYF.